The clone carrying this T cell receptor (beta chain) was observed once. What it binds is not known. Some clones are missing from TCRdb's copy, which holds only in-frame ones; the method was immunoSEQ multiplex PCR. The profile covers around 2.1 million clones, with 85% to 95% appearing a single time and around 1.7% taken by the ten largest. The data were obtained in a study of shared clonotypes between healthy human individuals. Findings and caveats of the study: Clonotype sharing across a few donors was observed for roughly 5% of naive CD4 clonotypes. Naive subsets typically showed greater estimated richness than memory subsets.

The CDR3 runs to 18 residues. Cells designated naive CD8 were CD45RO-negative and were positively selected for CCR7, with terminally differentiated effector memory CD45RA+ cells excluded. This sequence originates from a man younger than 35 in good health. Some clones in this sample may be carry-over from other donors' samples. The V gene is TRBV12-1, the J gene TRBJ2-1; TRBD2, the table's D call, lacks a check against the DNA. TRBV12-1 is a pseudogene segment. The sample consisted of naive CD8+ T cells from PBMCs. The CDR3 DNA reads as TGTGCCAGCAGCTCCGGTAGCGGGAGGGCAAACTCCTACAATGAGCAGTTCTTC. It codes for CASSSGSGRANSYNEQFF.